What follows are 31 T cell receptor beta chains derived from one specimen sequenced in a study of blood T cell repertoires in COVID-19. Method: immunoSEQ multiplex PCR; TCRdb's copy keeps in-frame clones and lacks some. This sample carries approximately 160,000 clones, approximately 80% of them seen once, and the ten largest clones take around 10%. The sequenced material came from peripheral blood. The receptor set was obtained from a woman of 80 years or more with active or convalescent COVID-19.

This chain links TRBV20-1 with TRBJ1-6; D remains ambiguous. Trimming removed 3 bases at V and 0 bases at J, with 6 bases between. The length of the CDR3 is 14 residues. CDR1 is DFQATT and CDR2 is SNEGSKA in the germline V gene (reference sequence). The CDR3 reads CSASRSSYNSPLHF. As DNA, the CDR3 is TGCAGTGCTAGTAGGAGCTCCTATAATTCACCCCTCCACTTT.

The J gene is TRBJ2-3, the V gene TRBV7-8, with D perhaps TRBD2 (7 bases). The CDR3 contains 16 residues. Germline values: CDR1 SGHVS, CDR2 FQNEAQ. The ends were cut back, 5 bases at V and 2 bases at J, with 17 bases in the middle. CDR3 nucleotide sequence: TGTGCCAGCAGCCCAGCGGGGACAATCTCCACAGATACGCAGTATTTT. Amino acid sequence: CASSPAGTISTDTQYF. The full variable domain, completed using reference TRBV7-8 and TRBJ2-3, is GAGVSQSPRYKVAKRGQDVALRCDPISGHVSLFWYQQALGQGPEFLTYFQNEAQLDKSGLPSDRFFAERPEGSVSTLKIQRTQQEDSAVYLCASSPAGTISTDTQYFGPGTRLTVL.

The CDR3 bases are TGTGCCAGCAGTGACTCGGGGGGGGTCAATGAGCAGTTCTTC. Protein: CASSDSGGVNEQFF. This rearrangement joins TRBV6-4 to TRBJ2-1; TRBD2 agrees at 7 bases. This CDR3 is built from 14 residues. Germline V CDR1 and CDR2: MRHNA, SNTAGT. J was trimmed by 6 bases and V by 0 bases; bases with no gene match: 2.

The chain is built from TRBV27 and TRBJ1-5, with 8 positions matching TRBD1. Looked up from germline, CDR1 is MNHEY and CDR2 is SMNVEV (reference sequence). Germline trimming cut 5 bases from V and 9 bases from J; bases unmatched to any gene: 12. There are 15 residues in the CDR3. The CDR3 DNA follows: TGTGCCAGCAGTCGTAGATCACAGGGGGGAGGGCCCCAGCATTTT. Translated, it gives CASSRRSQGGGPQHF.

The gene calls are TRBV19 and TRBJ1-2; D is undetermined. There are 14 residues in the CDR3. Germline assignment: CDR1 LNHDA and CDR2 SQIVND (reference sequence). V was shortened by 5 bases and J by 1 base, with 11 bases between the two germline ends. The DNA of the CDR3 is TGTGCCAGTAGTCCCGGAGCCAATAACTATGGCTACACCTTC. Amino acids: CASSPGANNYGYTF.

This clone was seen once. This chain joins TRBV29-1 and TRBJ1-2; 11 nucleotides line up with TRBD1. V shed 3 bases, J shed 4 bases, and the junction held 1 base outside the gene matches. Germline CDR1 is SQVTM and CDR2 is ANQGSEA. The CDR3 loop spans 13 amino acids. CDR3 sequence reads: CSVDGTGGYGYTF. CDR3 nucleotides: TGCAGCGTTGATGGGACAGGGGGCTATGGCTACACCTTC.

The chain recombines TRBV9 with TRBJ2-7, with 9 positions matching TRBD1. Germline V lookup: CDR1 SGDLS, CDR2 YYNGEE. V lost 4 bases to trimming and J lost 0 bases; unmatched junction nucleotides: 2. This CDR3 comprises 14 residues. The CDR3 sequence is CASSPTGGSYEQYF. In DNA form, the CDR3 reads TGTGCCAGCAGCCCGACAGGGGGCTCCTACGAGCAGTACTTC. The complete variable domain, with remaining parts taken from reference TRBV9 and TRBJ2-7, reads DSGVTQTPKHLITATGQRVTLRCSPRSGDLSVYWYQQSLDQGLQFLIQYYNGEERAKGNILERFSAQQFPDLHSELNLSSLELGDSALYFCASSPTGGSYEQYFGPGTRLTVT.

The chain joins TRBV18 to TRBJ1-4, with TRBD1 identical over 7 bases. Germline CDR1 and CDR2: KGHSH and LQKENI. Trimming took 2 bases from V and 3 from J; bases not matched to a gene: 0. This CDR3 has 14 amino acids. CDR3 bases: TGTGCCAGCTCACCAGGGACAGCTAATGAAAAACTGTTTTTT. It specifies CASSPGTANEKLFF.

CDR3 protein: CASSRTSGDASTDTQYF. CDR3 coding DNA: TGTGCCAGCAGCCGGACTAGCGGGGACGCTAGCACAGATACGCAGTATTTT. The J gene is TRBJ2-3, the V gene TRBV7-2, with 12 bases matching TRBD2. The CDR3 has 17 amino acids. Looked up from germline, CDR1 is SGHTA and CDR2 is FQGNSA. With 5 bases clipped from V and 0 bases from J, the junction kept 6 bases outside the gene matches.

This sequence joins TRBV19 and TRBJ1-1, with a possible D match to TRBD1 (5 bases). Per the germline V gene, CDR1 is LNHDA and CDR2 is SQIVND (reference sequence). CDR3 length equals 15 residues. Between the trimmed V and J ends, which lost 5 bases and 2 bases, there was a span of 15 bases. The DNA for the CDR3 is TGTGCCAGTAGTCCGGGGGTGAGGCCTAACACTGAAGCTTTCTTT. Encoded protein: CASSPGVRPNTEAFF.

The J gene is TRBJ1-6, the V gene TRBV7-2, with TRBD1 matching over 7 bases. Losses at the gene ends were 1 base for V and 7 bases for J; bases not matched to a gene: 4. Germline-derived CDR1 and CDR2 are SGHTA and FQGNSA. CDR3 length: 15 amino acids. The CDR3 loop is CASSLVPGGNSPLHF. CDR3 bases: TGTGCCAGCAGCTTAGTTCCAGGGGGGAATTCACCCCTCCACTTT.

The V and J genes are TRBV19 and TRBJ2-5; D gene unclear. Germline V gene lookup returns CDR1 LNHDA and CDR2 SQIVND (reference sequence). This CDR3 comprises 15 residues. The V and J ends lost 6 bases and 5 bases respectively, with 19 bases between them. CDR3 DNA: TGTGCCAGTAGCACCCGAATTACCCCTGAGGAGACCCAGTACTTC. Translation gives CASSTRITPEETQYF.

This clone turned up a few times. The rearrangement joins TRBV10-1 to TRBJ1-5, with TRBD1 matching 8 bases. Germline V CDR1 and CDR2: WNHNN, SYGVQD (reference sequence). V lost 6 bases and J lost 2; bases outside the gene matches: 6. The CDR3 spans 15 residues. CDR3 amino acids: CASRTGGDGNQPQHF. The CDR3, as DNA: TGCGCCAGCAGAACAGGGGGGGACGGCAATCAGCCCCAGCATTTT.

This chain joins TRBV12-3 or TRBV12-4 and TRBJ2-5, with 9 bases aligning to TRBD2. There are 13 residues in the CDR3. J was trimmed by 5 bases and V by 9 bases; bases with no gene match: 7. Here the CDR3 reads CASSSGAGETQYF. The CDR3 DNA follows: TGTGCCAGTTCTAGCGGGGCGGGGGAGACCCAGTACTTC.

This clone has just one count. The rearrangement links TRBV4-3 to TRBJ1-5; the D gene is possibly TRBD1 (6 bases). The germline gives CDR1 LGHNA, CDR2 YSLEER. The V end was cut by 0 bases, the J end by 0 bases, with 12 bases between. CDR3 size: 17 residues. The CDR3 sequence is CASSQDRAGDSNQPQHF. In DNA form, the CDR3 reads TGCGCCAGCAGCCAAGATAGGGCAGGGGATAGCAATCAGCCCCAGCATTTT.

The rearrangement links TRBV18 to TRBJ2-7; 9 nucleotides agree with TRBD1. With 6 bases clipped from V and 1 base from J, the junction kept 7 bases outside the gene matches. The CDR3 sequence is 15 residues long. Looked up from germline, CDR1 is KGHSH and CDR2 is LQKENI. CDR3 in amino acids: CASSTGQGRSYEQYF. CDR3 bases: TGTGCCAGCTCCACGGGACAGGGAAGGTCCTACGAGCAGTACTTC.

The chain has TRBV6-5 and TRBJ2-7; 11 positions agree with TRBD1. This CDR3 region has 15 residues. CDR1 is MNHEY, CDR2 SVGAGI, per germline. After removal of 4 bases from V and 2 bases from J, the junction contained 4 bases not matched to a gene. The CDR3 here is CASSFGQGATYEQYF. In DNA, the CDR3 is TGTGCCAGCAGTTTCGGACAGGGGGCGACCTACGAGCAGTACTTC.

The chain couples TRBV6-5 to TRBJ1-1; D call uncertain. This CDR3 spans 13 amino acids. CDR1 and CDR2 from the germline V gene are MNHEY and SVGAGI. Trimming took 0 bases from V and 6 from J, leaving 8 bases between them. The CDR3 DNA reads as TGTGCCAGCAGTTACTCGGTGGGCGCTGAAGCTTTCTTT. Residues: CASSYSVGAEAFF.

The V gene is TRBV6-1, the J gene TRBJ1-2; 7 bases match TRBD1. V trimming: 6 bases; J trimming: 4 bases; junction bases outside the gene matches: 8. Germline-derived CDR1 and CDR2 are MNHNS and SASEGT. This CDR3 spans 14 amino acids. The CDR3 DNA follows: TGTGCCAGCAGAACACCCGGGACAGCCTATGGCTACACCTTC. Translated, it gives CASRTPGTAYGYTF.

This chain joins TRBV5-1 and TRBJ2-1; tentative D call: TRBD1 (5 bases). The CDR3 is 12 residues long. Per the germline V gene, CDR1 is SGHRS and CDR2 is YFSETQ. The V and J ends lost 0 bases and 8 bases respectively, with 6 bases between them. CDR3 loop: CASSLGGDEQFF. The CDR3 region has the DNA TGCGCCAGCAGCTTGGGGGGCGATGAGCAGTTCTTC.

This chain uses TRBV4-3 with TRBJ2-7; TRBD2 is a possible D gene (6 bases). V was pared by 0 bases and J by 1 base, with 10 bases between. From germline, CDR1 is LGHNA and CDR2 YSLEER. The CDR3 sequence is 15 residues long. The DNA for the CDR3 is TGCGCCAGCAGCCAAGATCTGGAGGGATCCTACGAGCAGTACTTC. This gives the protein CASSQDLEGSYEQYF.

The CDR3 nucleotides are TGTGCCAGCATACTAGCGGGGGCCGGGGAGCTGTTTTTT. Translating it yields CASILAGAGELFF. The J gene is TRBJ2-2, the V gene TRBV5-6, with 11 bases identical to TRBD2. The germline V gene has CDR1 SGHDT and CDR2 YYEEEE. The CDR3 spans 13 residues. With 6 bases clipped from V and 6 bases from J, the junction kept 1 base outside the gene matches.

The chain links TRBV7-2 to TRBJ2-2; the D is unclear. The CDR3 extends over 15 amino acids. CDR1 and CDR2 (germline): SGHTA, FQGNSA. V lost 1 base, J lost 5 bases, and 11 bases lay in between. The CDR3 DNA follows: TGTGCCAGCAGCTTAGTGGCCAGGCTTACCGGGGAGCTGTTTTTT. Its protein product is CASSLVARLTGELFF.

This sequence joins TRBV6-5 and TRBJ2-1; 8 nucleotides agree with TRBD2. J gave up 4 bases and V 2 bases, and 7 bases lay outside the gene matches. This CDR3 contains 16 residues. Germline V gene data show CDR1 as MNHEY and CDR2 as SVGAGI. CDR3 bases: TGTGCCAGCAGTTACCATGGGCGGGGGGCTTACAATGAGCAGTTCTTC. This sequence encodes CASSYHGRGAYNEQFF.

This clone was recorded at least ten times. The V and J genes are TRBV19 and TRBJ2-3; 9 bases are shared with TRBD1. The CDR3 extends over 14 amino acids. CDR1 and CDR2 from the germline V gene are LNHDA and SQIVND (reference sequence). Trimming at V came to 4 bases and at J to 4 bases, leaving 3 bases not matched to a gene. CDR3: CASSRDRVADTQYF. CDR3 in DNA: TGTGCCAGTAGTAGGGACAGGGTAGCAGATACGCAGTATTTT.

There are a few counts of this clone. The chain employs TRBV7-2 and TRBJ2-5, with D hard to call. This CDR3 is 16 amino acids long. The germline V gene encodes CDR1 SGHTA and CDR2 FQGNSA. V dropped 1 base and J dropped 4 bases, with 16 bases sitting between them. The CDR3 reads CASSLGAGSVSETQYF. The CDR3, as DNA: TGTGCCAGCAGCTTAGGAGCCGGTTCGGTATCAGAGACCCAGTACTTC.

The chain has TRBV6-5 and TRBJ2-5; the match to TRBD1 covers 7 bases. Germline values: CDR1 MNHEY, CDR2 SVGAGI. The J segment lost 3 bases and the V segment lost 7 bases, leaving 11 bases of the junction unmatched. This CDR3 is built from 15 residues. CDR3 DNA: TGTGCCAGCATGGGGAAACAGGGGACAAAAGAGACCCAGTACTTC. Translating it yields CASMGKQGTKETQYF.

The V call is TRBV11-2, the J call TRBJ1-1; no clear D gene. Trimming left V 1 base short and J 3 bases short, with 12 bases between. Germline loops: CDR1 SGHAT, CDR2 FQNNGV. The CDR3 runs 15 residues. This CDR3 is CASSLGQTRYTEAFF. In DNA form, the CDR3 reads TGTGCCAGCAGCTTAGGGCAGACTCGGTACACTGAAGCTTTCTTT. Using reference TRBV11-2 and TRBJ1-1 for the parts outside the CDR3, the full variable domain is EAGVAQSPRYKIIEKRQSVAFWCNPISGHATLYWYQQILGQGPKLLIQFQNNGVVDDSQLPKDRFSAERLKGVDSTLKIQPAKLEDSAVYLCASSLGQTRYTEAFFGQGTRLTVV.

This chain links TRBV18 with TRBJ1-1; 7 bases map to TRBD1. Germline values: CDR1 KGHSH, CDR2 LQKENI. The CDR3 contains 18 residues. The V segment lost 3 bases and the J segment 4 bases; nucleotides outside the gene matches: 17. The CDR3, as DNA: TGTGCCAGCTCACCGCCGCGACAGGGTCTAGGAGTGGGCACTGAAGCTTTCTTT. This gives the protein CASSPPRQGLGVGTEAFF.

The chain uses TRBV6-6 and TRBJ2-1; the D gene is possibly TRBD2 (5 bases). The CDR3 extends over 14 amino acids. The ends were cut back, 5 bases at V and 2 bases at J, with 10 bases in the middle. The germline V gene has CDR1 MNHNY and CDR2 SVGAGI (reference sequence). CDR3 nucleotides: TGTGCCAGCAGTCTGGAGGTAGCCTACAATGAGCAGTTCTTC. Its translation: CASSLEVAYNEQFF.

The V gene is TRBV18, the J gene TRBJ1-1; D is possibly TRBD1 (5 bases). Germline loops: CDR1 KGHSH, CDR2 LQKENI. The CDR3 loop spans 14 amino acids. Trimming left V 3 bases short and J 6 bases short, with 14 bases between. CDR3 residues: CASSPGRQGAEAFF. In DNA form, the CDR3 reads TGTGCCAGCTCACCGGGCCGCCAGGGCGCTGAAGCTTTCTTT.